The 3 T cell receptor beta chains below were found in one sample sequenced in a study of T cell repertoires in cytomegalovirus infection. TCRdb re-called the reads with MiXCR, one entry per CDR3 protein. The table lists more than 150,000 distinct CDR3 sequences, approximately 20% of them singletons. The material sequenced was PBMCs. These receptors were obtained from a human donor in good health (CMV status not recorded). Some clones in this sample may be carry-over from other donors' samples.

J is TRBJ1-2 and V is TRBV5-4; a weak D match, TRBD1 (6 bases). Trimming left V 4 bases short and J 1 base short, with 20 bases between. Germline CDR1 reads SGHNT; CDR2 reads YYREEE (reference sequence). The CDR3 sequence is 17 residues long. Written as DNA, the CDR3 is TGTGCCAGCAGCCCAAACCCCGGGGCCAGGGGTAACTATGGCTACACCTTC. As protein: CASSPNPGARGNYGYTF.

This clonotype was detected many times. The V and J genes are TRBV7-2 and TRBJ2-1, with TRBD1 matching 7 bases. The CDR3 spans 15 residues. V lost 5 bases to trimming and J lost 3 bases; unmatched junction nucleotides: 7. Germline CDR1 is SGHTA and CDR2 is FQGNSA. The CDR3 coding sequence is TGTGCCAGCAGCCATAGGGGGACAGTCTACAATGAGCAGTTCTTC. This translates into CASSHRGTVYNEQFF.

The V gene is TRBV7-8, the J gene TRBJ2-5; perhaps D is TRBD1 or TRBD2 (5 bases each). V gave up 5 bases and J gave up 5 bases, with 9 bases separating them. This CDR3 contains 12 residues. Germline V gene sequence: CDR1 SGHVS, CDR2 FQNEAQ. Written as DNA, the CDR3 is TGTGCCAGCAGCCCCGGGGCTGAGACCCAGTACTTC. It specifies CASSPGAETQYF.